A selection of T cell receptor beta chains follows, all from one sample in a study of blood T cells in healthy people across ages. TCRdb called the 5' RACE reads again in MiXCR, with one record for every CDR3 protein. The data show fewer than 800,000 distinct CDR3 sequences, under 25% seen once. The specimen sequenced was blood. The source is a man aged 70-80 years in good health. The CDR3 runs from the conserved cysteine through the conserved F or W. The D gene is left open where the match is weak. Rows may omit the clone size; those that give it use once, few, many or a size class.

CDR3nt: TGTGCCAGTAGTTTCCCGGGACAGCCTAATGAAAAACTGTTTTTT
CDR3aa: CASSFPGQPNEKLFF
d_gene: TRBD1
j_gene: TRBJ1-4
v_gene: TRBV19
abundance: .

CDR3nt: TGTGCCACCAGCAGGGAAGTGACTAACCCAGATACGCAGTATTTT
CDR3aa: CATSREVTNPDTQYF
d_gene: .
j_gene: TRBJ2-3
v_gene: TRBV15
abundance: .

CDR3nt: TGCAGCGTTTCAGCGGGATTGAGCGAGCAGTACTTC
CDR3aa: CSVSAGLSEQYF
d_gene: TRBD2
j_gene: TRBJ2-7
v_gene: TRBV29-1
abundance: .

CDR3nt: TGTGCCAGCAGCTTAAGCCCAGTAGCAACTAATGAAAAACTGTTTTTT
CDR3aa: CASSLSPVATNEKLFF
d_gene: .
j_gene: TRBJ1-4
v_gene: TRBV11-2
abundance: .

CDR3nt: TGTGCCAGCAGTTACGCCCGGGACATGGGACTTCTTCGAGTTATGCCCCAGCATTTT
CDR3aa: CASSYARDMGLLRVMPQHF
d_gene: .
j_gene: TRBJ1-5
v_gene: TRBV6-5
abundance: .

CDR3nt: TGTGCCAGCAGCACCGCGGGACTAGAGCAGTACTTC
CDR3aa: CASSTAGLEQYF
d_gene: TRBD2
j_gene: TRBJ2-7
v_gene: TRBV27
abundance: few

CDR3nt: TGTGCCAGCAGCGCCCCTGGGACCTTGACCTACGAGCAGTACTTC
CDR3aa: CASSAPGTLTYEQYF
d_gene: .
j_gene: TRBJ2-7
v_gene: TRBV12-3/TRBV12-4
abundance: .

CDR3nt: TGTGCCAGCAGTGAATTCCGGGGGCAAGGGGAGACCCAGTACTTC
CDR3aa: CASSEFRGQGETQYF
d_gene: .
j_gene: TRBJ2-5
v_gene: TRBV25-1
abundance: few

CDR3nt: TGTGCCAGCAGTGGACCAGCAAGGGTTAATGAGCAGTTCTTC
CDR3aa: CASSGPARVNEQFF
d_gene: .
j_gene: TRBJ2-1
v_gene: TRBV2
abundance: .

CDR3nt: TGTGCCAGCAGCCCGGACGGGGTGAGAGGCTGCACCTTC
CDR3aa: CASSPDGVRGCTF
d_gene: .
j_gene: TRBJ1-2
v_gene: TRBV6-6
abundance: .

CDR3nt: TGTGCCACCAGCAGATCCCGCACAGGGACAGGGGGCTACAATGAGCAGTTCTTC
CDR3aa: CATSRSRTGTGGYNEQFF
d_gene: TRBD1
j_gene: TRBJ2-1
v_gene: TRBV15
abundance: .

CDR3nt: TGTGCCAGCAGCTTAGATGGCGGGAGCGCTCGCAATGAGCAGTTCTTC
CDR3aa: CASSLDGGSARNEQFF
d_gene: TRBD2
j_gene: TRBJ2-1
v_gene: TRBV11-2
abundance: few

CDR3nt: TGCAGTGCCAAGCCCCGACTAGCGAACACAGATACGCAGTATTTT
CDR3aa: CSAKPRLANTDTQYF
d_gene: TRBD2
j_gene: TRBJ2-3
v_gene: TRBV20-1
abundance: .

CDR3nt: TGTGCCAGCAGCTTAAGACTGGGACCGGGGTGGGAGACCCAGTACTTC
CDR3aa: CASSLRLGPGWETQYF
d_gene: .
j_gene: TRBJ2-5
v_gene: TRBV7-6
abundance: .

CDR3nt: TGTGCCAGCAGCCAAGATTTAGGCGGGAGCTCCCACAATGAGCAGTTCTTC
CDR3aa: CASSQDLGGSSHNEQFF
d_gene: TRBD2
j_gene: TRBJ2-1
v_gene: TRBV3-1
abundance: few

CDR3nt: TGTGCCAGTAGTACCGGGACGAAACTGAATGGAGAAAAACTGTTTTTT
CDR3aa: CASSTGTKLNGEKLFF
d_gene: .
j_gene: TRBJ1-4
v_gene: TRBV19
abundance: few

CDR3nt: TGTGCCAGCAGCCCTCTGCGGGAGACCCAGTACTTC
CDR3aa: CASSPLRETQYF
d_gene: .
j_gene: TRBJ2-5
v_gene: TRBV7-2
abundance: many

CDR3nt: TGTGCCAGCAGTGCCGGGCTAGGGACCCAGTACTTC
CDR3aa: CASSAGLGTQYF
d_gene: .
j_gene: TRBJ2-5
v_gene: TRBV12-3/TRBV12-4
abundance: few

CDR3nt: TGCAGTGCTAGAGGTCCCAATCGGGCGACAGATACGCAGTATTTT
CDR3aa: CSARGPNRATDTQYF
d_gene: .
j_gene: TRBJ2-3
v_gene: TRBV20-1
abundance: .

CDR3nt: TGTGCCAGCAGCAACGGACAGGGAGGAGAGCAGTACTTC
CDR3aa: CASSNGQGGEQYF
d_gene: TRBD1
j_gene: TRBJ2-7
v_gene: TRBV12-3/TRBV12-4
abundance: few

CDR3nt: TGTGCCAGCAGTATTATTGCGGGCGGGGAGCTGTTTTTT
CDR3aa: CASSIIAGGELFF
d_gene: .
j_gene: TRBJ2-2
v_gene: TRBV12-3/TRBV12-4
abundance: .

CDR3nt: TGTGCCAGCAGCACCCCGAGAACCGGGACTAGCAAAGAGACCCAGTACTTC
CDR3aa: CASSTPRTGTSKETQYF
d_gene: TRBD2
j_gene: TRBJ2-5
v_gene: TRBV7-2
abundance: .

CDR3nt: TGTGCCAGCAGCTTAGTGGACAGGTACAATGAGCAGTTCTTC
CDR3aa: CASSLVDRYNEQFF
d_gene: TRBD1
j_gene: TRBJ2-1
v_gene: TRBV7-2
abundance: few

CDR3nt: TGTGCCAGCAGTGATTTTACTAGCGGGAATTACAATGAGCAGTTCTTC
CDR3aa: CASSDFTSGNYNEQFF
d_gene: TRBD2
j_gene: TRBJ2-1
v_gene: TRBV25-1
abundance: .

CDR3nt: TGTGCCAGCAGCCCTCGCGGGAGGGGCTACAATGAGCAGTTCTTC
CDR3aa: CASSPRGRGYNEQFF
d_gene: TRBD2
j_gene: TRBJ2-1
v_gene: TRBV13
abundance: .

CDR3nt: TGTGCCAGCAGCCTCCCGGGAATTTTCGCCGAACAGTACTTC
CDR3aa: CASSLPGIFAEQYF
d_gene: .
j_gene: TRBJ2-5
v_gene: TRBV7-9
abundance: .